These T cell receptor beta chains were read from a single sample in a study of cytomegalovirus exposure and HLA in healthy donors. The method was immunoSEQ multiplex PCR; TCRdb's version includes in-frame clones alone and lacks a portion of them. Counted here are under 100,000 clones, over 9.5% occurring once; the ten biggest clones make up roughly 22%. Sequenced sample: PBMCs. Receptor source: a man in his sixties in good health and CMV-seropositive. CDR3s include the opening cysteine and the closing phenylalanine or tryptophan. D genes are given only for firm matches. Size tells how often a clone was seen (once, few, many) or the class of an expanded clone, and some rows leave it out.

clone_size: few
d_call: TRBD1
v_call: TRBV28
j_call: TRBJ1-5
cdr3_aa: CASSTVGQINQPQHF
cdr3_nt: TGTGCCAGCAGCACGGTGGGACAGATTAATCAGCCCCAGCATTTT

clone_size: few
d_call: TRBD2
v_call: TRBV2
j_call: TRBJ2-7
cdr3_aa: CASSLGLAGAYEQYF
cdr3_nt: TGTGCCAGCAGCCTCGGACTAGCGGGAGCTTACGAGCAGTACTTC

clone_size: few
d_call: -
v_call: TRBV7-9
j_call: TRBJ2-3
cdr3_aa: CASSSQPTDTQYF
cdr3_nt: TGTGCCAGCAGCTCACAACCCACAGATACGCAGTATTTT

clone_size: -
d_call: -
v_call: TRBV5-1
j_call: TRBJ2-3
cdr3_aa: CASSLALLAPIGTDTQYF
cdr3_nt: TGCGCCAGCAGTTTGGCCCTTCTAGCGCCAATCGGCACAGATACGCAGTATTTT

clone_size: -
d_call: TRBD1
v_call: TRBV6-1
j_call: TRBJ1-1
cdr3_aa: CASSRTGMNTEAFF
cdr3_nt: TGTGCCAGCAGTCGGACAGGTATGAACACTGAAGCTTTCTTT

clone_size: -
d_call: -
v_call: TRBV11-2
j_call: TRBJ2-1
cdr3_aa: CASSLTVNEQFF
cdr3_nt: TGTGCCAGCAGCTTGACAGTCAATGAGCAGTTCTTC

clone_size: -
d_call: TRBD1
v_call: TRBV19
j_call: TRBJ1-5
cdr3_aa: CASSGQVSGNQPQHF
cdr3_nt: TGTGCCAGTAGTGGACAGGTTTCCGGCAATCAGCCCCAGCATTTT

clone_size: -
d_call: -
v_call: TRBV27
j_call: TRBJ2-1
cdr3_aa: CASSLARYNEQFF
cdr3_nt: TGTGCCAGCAGTTTAGCACGGTACAATGAGCAGTTCTTC

clone_size: -
d_call: TRBD1
v_call: TRBV7-6
j_call: TRBJ2-2
cdr3_aa: CAIKGTGSTGELFF
cdr3_nt: TGTGCCATAAAGGGGACAGGGAGCACCGGGGAGCTGTTTTTT

clone_size: -
d_call: TRBD2
v_call: TRBV6-1
j_call: TRBJ2-5
cdr3_aa: CASRTSGQETQYF
cdr3_nt: TGTGCCAGCAGGACTAGCGGACAAGAGACCCAGTACTTC

clone_size: -
d_call: -
v_call: TRBV28
j_call: TRBJ2-5
cdr3_aa: CASSSPGSRETQYF
cdr3_nt: TGTGCCAGCAGTTCCCCCGGGAGTCGAGAGACCCAGTACTTC

clone_size: few
d_call: TRBD1
v_call: TRBV7-3
j_call: TRBJ1-1
cdr3_aa: CASSLSSGGTTEAFF
cdr3_nt: TGTGCCAGCAGCTTATCTTCAGGGGGTACCACTGAAGCTTTCTTT

clone_size: few
d_call: -
v_call: TRBV1
j_call: TRBJ2-1
cdr3_aa: CTSSGGTYNEQFF
cdr3_nt: TGCACCAGCTCCGGGGGGACCTACAATGAGCAGTTCTTC

clone_size: few
d_call: TRBD1
v_call: TRBV18
j_call: TRBJ2-5
cdr3_aa: CASSSTVTGGGQETQYF
cdr3_nt: TGTGCCAGCTCATCAACCGTGACAGGGGGAGGCCAAGAGACCCAGTACTTC

clone_size: few
d_call: TRBD2
v_call: TRBV4-1
j_call: TRBJ2-1
cdr3_aa: CASSQSLSGEGVDEQFF
cdr3_nt: TGCGCCAGCAGCCAGTCTCTAAGCGGGGAAGGGGTCGATGAGCAGTTCTTC

clone_size: -
d_call: TRBD1
v_call: TRBV6-1
j_call: TRBJ2-7
cdr3_aa: CASRSGQSEQYF
cdr3_nt: TGTGCCAGCAGATCGGGACAGAGCGAGCAGTACTTC

clone_size: few
d_call: TRBD2
v_call: TRBV7-7
j_call: TRBJ2-1
cdr3_aa: CASSTSREGRYEQFF
cdr3_nt: TGTGCTAGCAGCACGAGCCGGGAGGGCCGGTATGAGCAGTTCTTC

clone_size: -
d_call: TRBD1
v_call: TRBV10-3
j_call: TRBJ2-1
cdr3_aa: CAISPGQSYNEQFF
cdr3_nt: TGTGCCATCAGTCCGGGACAGTCCTACAATGAGCAGTTCTTC

clone_size: few
d_call: -
v_call: TRBV20-1
j_call: TRBJ2-3
cdr3_aa: CSAMTDTQYF
cdr3_nt: TGCAGTGCCATGACAGATACGCAGTATTTT

clone_size: -
d_call: -
v_call: TRBV27
j_call: TRBJ1-1
cdr3_aa: CASSLRRGGTEAFF
cdr3_nt: TGTGCCAGCAGTTTAAGGCGGGGGGGGACTGAAGCTTTCTTT

clone_size: -
d_call: -
v_call: TRBV6-1
j_call: TRBJ2-5
cdr3_aa: CASSGTGRGETQYF
cdr3_nt: TGTGCCAGCAGTGGGACAGGGAGGGGAGAGACCCAGTACTTC

clone_size: few
d_call: -
v_call: TRBV14
j_call: TRBJ1-1
cdr3_aa: CASSQDQAGRAFF
cdr3_nt: TGTGCCAGCAGCCAAGATCAAGCGGGCCGAGCTTTCTTT

clone_size: few
d_call: -
v_call: TRBV5-1
j_call: TRBJ2-6
cdr3_aa: CASWEGDSGANVLTF
cdr3_nt: TGCGCCAGCTGGGAGGGGGACTCTGGGGCCAACGTCCTGACTTTC

clone_size: few
d_call: -
v_call: TRBV5-1
j_call: TRBJ1-1
cdr3_aa: CASSLVAGEGTEAFF
cdr3_nt: TGCGCCAGCAGCTTGGTCGCGGGAGAGGGCACTGAAGCTTTCTTT

clone_size: -
d_call: -
v_call: TRBV7-3
j_call: TRBJ2-1
cdr3_aa: CASSLGHLNEQFF
cdr3_nt: TGTGCCAGCAGCTTGGGACACCTCAATGAGCAGTTCTTC

clone_size: -
d_call: -
v_call: TRBV7-2
j_call: TRBJ2-2
cdr3_aa: CASSLAGARNTGELFF
cdr3_nt: TGTGCCAGCAGCTTAGCGGGGGCTCGGAACACCGGGGAGCTGTTTTTT

clone_size: -
d_call: TRBD1
v_call: TRBV19
j_call: TRBJ2-3
cdr3_aa: CASRPGQGPDTQYF
cdr3_nt: TGTGCCAGTCGACCGGGACAGGGGCCAGATACGCAGTATTTT